Sequencing of this TCR beta chain was carried out in a study of T-cell reconstitution after alpha-beta-depleted transplantation in children. CDR1 DFQATT and CDR2 SNEGSKA come from the germline V gene (reference sequence). V was shortened by 5 bases and J by 0 bases, with 16 bases between the two germline ends. The CDR3 has 16 amino acids. Preparation of the TCRbeta library was carried out with unique molecular identifiers. TCRdb fed the PCR reads into MiXCR, producing one record per CDR3 protein. The table includes roughly 590,000 distinct CDR3 sequences, approximately 17% detected once. This chain joins TRBV20-1 and TRBJ1-4; a weak D match, TRBD1 (6 bases). The TCR was taken from a human donor who donated a stem cell graft to a child with acute myeloid leukemia. Sample: PBMCs from the stem cell graft donor, taken from the stem cell graft. The DNA for the CDR3 is TGCAGTGCTCGGGGGGGAGGGGGAGCAACTAATGAAAAACTGTTTTTT. Translation: CSARGGGGATNEKLFF.